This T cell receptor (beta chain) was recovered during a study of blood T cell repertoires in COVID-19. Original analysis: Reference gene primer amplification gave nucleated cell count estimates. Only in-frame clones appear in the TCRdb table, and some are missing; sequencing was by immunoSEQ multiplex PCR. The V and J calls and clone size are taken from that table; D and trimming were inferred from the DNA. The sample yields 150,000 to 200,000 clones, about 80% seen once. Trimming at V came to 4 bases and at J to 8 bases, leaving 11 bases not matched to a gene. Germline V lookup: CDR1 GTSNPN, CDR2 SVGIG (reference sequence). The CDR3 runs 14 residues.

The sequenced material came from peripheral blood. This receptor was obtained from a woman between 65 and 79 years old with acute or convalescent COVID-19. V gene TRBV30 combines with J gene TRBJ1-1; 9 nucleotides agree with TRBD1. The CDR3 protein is CAWKTGGSYGEAFF. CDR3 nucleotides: TGTGCCTGGAAGACAGGGGGATCATATGGAGAAGCTTTCTTT. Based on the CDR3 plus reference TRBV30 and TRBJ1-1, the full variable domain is SQTIHQWPATLVQPVGSPLSLECTVEGTSNPNLYWYRQAAGRGLQLLFYSVGIGQISSEVPQNLSASRPQDRQFILSSKKLLLSDSGFYLCAWKTGGSYGEAFFGQGTRLTVV.